This T cell receptor (beta chain) was profiled in a study of cytomegalovirus exposure and HLA in healthy donors. Despite likely unrecorded immune exposures, the donors were nominally healthy at the time of sampling. PCR primers comprised 60 Vbeta and 13 Jbeta primers. The protocol was immunoSEQ multiplex PCR, while the TCRdb copy is restricted to in-frame clones and leaves out a portion. Of some 170,000 clones in the sample, 80% were seen once. The germline gives CDR1 LGHNT, CDR2 FRNRAP. J lost 0 bases, V lost 5 bases, and 12 bases had no gene match. CDR3 length equals 17 residues. The receptor was isolated from a man between 25 and 39 years old in good health and CMV-seronegative. Input material: PBMCs. The chain joins TRBV12-5 to TRBJ1-2, with 7 nucleotides matching TRBD1. This CDR3 reads CASGQTGPGSSNYGYTF. The CDR3 nucleotides read TGTGCTAGTGGTCAGACAGGGCCGGGGTCCTCTAACTATGGCTACACCTTC.